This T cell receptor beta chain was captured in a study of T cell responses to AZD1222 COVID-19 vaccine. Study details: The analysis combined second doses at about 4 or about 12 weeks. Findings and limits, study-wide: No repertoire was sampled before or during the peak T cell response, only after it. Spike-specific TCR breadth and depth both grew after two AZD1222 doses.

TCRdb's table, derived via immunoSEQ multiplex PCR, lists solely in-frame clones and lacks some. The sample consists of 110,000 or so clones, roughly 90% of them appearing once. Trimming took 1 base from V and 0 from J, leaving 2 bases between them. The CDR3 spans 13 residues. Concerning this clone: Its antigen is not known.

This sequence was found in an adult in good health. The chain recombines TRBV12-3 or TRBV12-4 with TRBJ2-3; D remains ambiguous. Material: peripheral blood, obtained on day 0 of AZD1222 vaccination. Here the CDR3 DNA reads TGTGCCAGCAGTTTAGGCAGCACAGATACGCAGTATTTT. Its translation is CASSLGSTDTQYF.